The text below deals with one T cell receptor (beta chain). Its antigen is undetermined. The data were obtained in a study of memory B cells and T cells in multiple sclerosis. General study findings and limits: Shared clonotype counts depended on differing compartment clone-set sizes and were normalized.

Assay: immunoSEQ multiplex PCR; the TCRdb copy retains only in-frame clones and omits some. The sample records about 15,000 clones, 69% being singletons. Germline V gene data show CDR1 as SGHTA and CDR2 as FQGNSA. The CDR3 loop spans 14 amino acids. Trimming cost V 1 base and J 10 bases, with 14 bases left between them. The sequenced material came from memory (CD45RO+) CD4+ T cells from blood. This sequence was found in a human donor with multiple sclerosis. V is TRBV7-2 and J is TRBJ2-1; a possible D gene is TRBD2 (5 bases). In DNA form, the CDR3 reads TGTGCCAGCAGCTTAGTCGGGCGGACTGGAGAGCAGTTCTTC. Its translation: CASSLVGRTGEQFF.